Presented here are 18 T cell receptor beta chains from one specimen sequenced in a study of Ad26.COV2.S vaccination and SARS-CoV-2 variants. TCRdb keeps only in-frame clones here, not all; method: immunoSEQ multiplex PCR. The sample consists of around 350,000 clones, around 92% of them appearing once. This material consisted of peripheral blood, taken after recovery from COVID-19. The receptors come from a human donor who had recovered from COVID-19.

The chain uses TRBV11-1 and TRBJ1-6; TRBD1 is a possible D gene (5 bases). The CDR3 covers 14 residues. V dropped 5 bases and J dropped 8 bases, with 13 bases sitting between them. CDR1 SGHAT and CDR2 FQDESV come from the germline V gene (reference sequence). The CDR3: CASSPGTRYSPLHF. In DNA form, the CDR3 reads TGTGCCAGCAGCCCAGGGACCCGGTATTCACCCCTCCACTTT.

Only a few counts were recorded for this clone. The CDR3 DNA follows: TGTGCCAGCAGGGGAGGTTCTAATCAGCCCCAGCATTTT. Translating it yields CASRGGSNQPQHF. The chain is built from TRBV27 and TRBJ1-5, with D unresolved. Trimming left V 6 bases short and J 4 bases short, with 10 bases between. The length of the CDR3 is 13 residues. CDR1 is MNHEY, CDR2 SMNVEV, per germline (reference sequence).

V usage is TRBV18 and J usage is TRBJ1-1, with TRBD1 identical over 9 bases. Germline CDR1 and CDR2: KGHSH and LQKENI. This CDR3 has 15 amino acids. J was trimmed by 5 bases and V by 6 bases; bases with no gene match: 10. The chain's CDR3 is CASSSRGTGTTEAFF. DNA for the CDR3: TGTGCCAGCTCCTCCAGGGGGACAGGGACTACTGAAGCTTTCTTT.

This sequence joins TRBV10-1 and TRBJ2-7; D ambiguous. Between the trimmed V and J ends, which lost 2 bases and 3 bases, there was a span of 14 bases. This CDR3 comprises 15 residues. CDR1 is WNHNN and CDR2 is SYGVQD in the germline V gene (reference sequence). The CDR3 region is CASSEMDGIGYEQYF. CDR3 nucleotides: TGCGCCAGCAGTGAGATGGACGGTATTGGCTACGAGCAGTACTTC.

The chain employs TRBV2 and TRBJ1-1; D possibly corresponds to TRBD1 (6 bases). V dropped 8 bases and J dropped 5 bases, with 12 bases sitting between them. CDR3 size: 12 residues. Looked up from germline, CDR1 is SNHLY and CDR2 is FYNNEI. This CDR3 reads CASRTAQTEAFF. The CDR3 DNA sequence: TGTGCCAGCCGGACAGCTCAAACTGAAGCTTTCTTT.

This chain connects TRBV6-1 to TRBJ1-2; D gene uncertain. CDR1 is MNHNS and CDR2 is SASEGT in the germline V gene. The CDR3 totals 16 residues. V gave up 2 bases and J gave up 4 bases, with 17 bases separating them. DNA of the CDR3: TGTGCCAGCAGTGAATCGCTCTCGAAAGCCAGCTATGGCTACACCTTC. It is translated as CASSESLSKASYGYTF.

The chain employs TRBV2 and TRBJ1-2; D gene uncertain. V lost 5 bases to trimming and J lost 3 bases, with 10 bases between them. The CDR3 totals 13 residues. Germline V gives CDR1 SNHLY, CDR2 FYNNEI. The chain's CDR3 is CASSSEVHYGYTF. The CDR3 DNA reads TGTGCCAGCAGTTCAGAGGTCCACTATGGCTACACCTTC.

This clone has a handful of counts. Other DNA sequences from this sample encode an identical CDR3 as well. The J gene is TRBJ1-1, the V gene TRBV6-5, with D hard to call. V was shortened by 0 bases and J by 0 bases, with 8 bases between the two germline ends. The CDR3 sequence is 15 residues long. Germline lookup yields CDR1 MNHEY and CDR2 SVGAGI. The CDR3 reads CASSYSGRMNTEAFF. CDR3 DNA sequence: TGTGCCAGCAGTTACTCAGGACGGATGAACACTGAAGCTTTCTTT.

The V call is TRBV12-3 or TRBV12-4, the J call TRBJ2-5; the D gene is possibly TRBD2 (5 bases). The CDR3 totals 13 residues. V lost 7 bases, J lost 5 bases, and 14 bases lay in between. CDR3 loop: CASTVRGQETQYF. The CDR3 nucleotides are TGTGCCAGCACCGTGAGAGGGCAGGAGACCCAGTACTTC.

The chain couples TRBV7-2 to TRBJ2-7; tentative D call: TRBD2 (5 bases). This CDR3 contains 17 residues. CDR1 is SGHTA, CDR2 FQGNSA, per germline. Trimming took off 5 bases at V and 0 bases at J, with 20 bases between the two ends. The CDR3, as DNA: TGTGCCAGCAGCACACTATTTCAGACTACCAGCTCCTACGAGCAGTACTTC. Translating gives CASSTLFQTTSSYEQYF.

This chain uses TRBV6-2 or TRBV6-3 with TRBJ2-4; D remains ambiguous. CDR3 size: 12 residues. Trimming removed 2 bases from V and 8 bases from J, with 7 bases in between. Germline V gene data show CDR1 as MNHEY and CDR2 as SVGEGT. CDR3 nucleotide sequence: TGTGCCAGCAGTTACCGTAGGGACATTCAGTACTTC. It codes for CASSYRRDIQYF.

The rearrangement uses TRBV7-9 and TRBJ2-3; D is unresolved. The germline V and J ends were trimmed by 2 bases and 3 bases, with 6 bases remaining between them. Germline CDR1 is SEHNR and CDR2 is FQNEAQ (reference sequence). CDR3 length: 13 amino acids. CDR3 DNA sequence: TGTGCCAGCAGCTTAAAGCCAACAGATACGCAGTATTTT. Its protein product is CASSLKPTDTQYF.

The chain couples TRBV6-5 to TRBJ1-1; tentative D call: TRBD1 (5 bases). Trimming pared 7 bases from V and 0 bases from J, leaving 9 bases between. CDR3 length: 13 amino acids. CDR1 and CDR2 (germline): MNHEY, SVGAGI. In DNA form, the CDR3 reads TGTGCCAGCAATGGGGCTCTGAACACTGAAGCTTTCTTT. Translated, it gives CASNGALNTEAFF.

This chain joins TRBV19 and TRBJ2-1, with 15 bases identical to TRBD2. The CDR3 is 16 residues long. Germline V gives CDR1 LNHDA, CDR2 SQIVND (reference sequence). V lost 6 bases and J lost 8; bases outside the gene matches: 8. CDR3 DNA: TGTGCCAGTAGGGGACTAGCGGGGGGATTGTGGGATGAGCAGTTCTTC. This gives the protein CASRGLAGGLWDEQFF.

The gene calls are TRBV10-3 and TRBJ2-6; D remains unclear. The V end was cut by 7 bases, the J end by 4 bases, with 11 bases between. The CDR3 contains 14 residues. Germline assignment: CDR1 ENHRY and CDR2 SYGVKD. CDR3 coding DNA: TGTGCCATCATGGCAGGCTCAGGGGCCAACGTCCTGACTTTC. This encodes CAIMAGSGANVLTF.

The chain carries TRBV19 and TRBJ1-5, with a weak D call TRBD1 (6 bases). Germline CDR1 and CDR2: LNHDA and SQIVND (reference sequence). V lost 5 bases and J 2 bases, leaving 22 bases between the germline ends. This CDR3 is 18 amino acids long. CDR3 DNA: TGTGCCAGTAGTGGAAGGGGACAAAGGAGAGGTGGCAATCAGCCCCAGCATTTT. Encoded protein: CASSGRGQRRGGNQPQHF.

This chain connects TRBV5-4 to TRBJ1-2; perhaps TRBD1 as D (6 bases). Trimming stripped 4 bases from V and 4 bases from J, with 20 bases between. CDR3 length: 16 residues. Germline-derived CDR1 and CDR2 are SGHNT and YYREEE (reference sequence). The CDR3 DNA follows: TGTGCCAGCAGCCTGTGGACAGAAGTAAAAACCTATGGCTACACCTTC. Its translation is CASSLWTEVKTYGYTF.

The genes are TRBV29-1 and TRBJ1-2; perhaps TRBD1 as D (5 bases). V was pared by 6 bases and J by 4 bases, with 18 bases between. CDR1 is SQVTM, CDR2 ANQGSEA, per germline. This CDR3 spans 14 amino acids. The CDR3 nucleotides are TGCAGCGTCCCCAGGGACGACCTTCTCTATGGCTACACCTTC. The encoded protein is CSVPRDDLLYGYTF. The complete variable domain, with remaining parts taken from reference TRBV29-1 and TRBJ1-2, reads SAVISQKPSRDICQRGTSLTIQCQVDSQVTMMFWYRQQPGQSLTLIATANQGSEATYESGFVIDKFPISRPNLTFSTLTVSNMSPEDSSIYLCSVPRDDLLYGYTFGSGTRLTVV.